This note documents a single TCR beta chain sequence. This clonotype was recorded a few times. There is no known antigen for this receptor. Base quality data are lacking; no much larger clone is found one base away. This entry comes from a study of regulatory T cells in long-lasting Graves disease (dated by TCRdb to the early 2020s). At the level of the whole study: To count as having persistent Graves' disease, a patient had to have received antithyroid drug treatment for over 5 years with TSH receptor autoantibodies remaining persistently positive. Persistent Graves' disease patients were compared with newly diagnosed Graves' disease patients by peripheral blood TCR sequencing and RNA sequencing. The study was registered as a clinical trial and conducted in China. A total of roughly 35 samples underwent TCR sequencing: around 13 from persistent and roughly 20 from newly diagnosed Graves' disease patients. In the clinical cohort, patients with persistent Graves' disease had used antithyroid drugs for an average of about 10.3 years. What the authors observed across the whole study: The small sample size was acknowledged by the authors as a limitation that may reduce accuracy. Only the TCR beta chain was sequenced and analyzed. Persistent Graves' disease patients showed lower TCR Shannon entropy and fewer highly expanded clones than newly diagnosed patients, suggesting clonal expansion. More public clonotypes were shared among persistent patients (roughly 2,900) than among newly diagnosed patients (roughly 960). Peripheral blood alone was examined, since thyroid tissue, which constituted the primary lesion, could not be accessed. Preferential use of TRBV28, TRBJ1-2 and TRBJ2-5 was observed in persistent disease, whereas TRBV20-1 and TRBJ2-1 were favored in newly diagnosed disease.

The time point tag for this specimen amounts to: persistent/refractory GD, antithyroid drugs over 5 years with positive TRAb. For both TCR sequencing and RNA sequencing, RNA was extracted from PBMCs using TRIzol. The diagnosis of Graves' disease followed American Thyroid Association guidelines. Patients were recruited from an endocrinology department in Xi'an, China. From each patient, around 8.3 milliliters of peripheral blood was collected into an EDTA anticoagulant tube. Ficoll Paque Plus density gradient separation was used to isolate PBMCs, and no additional T cell sorting was done. An Agilent 2100 Bioanalyzer and agarose gel were used to assess RNA quality, and a NanoDrop 2000 was used to measure RNA concentration. The library relied on multiplex PCR. For sequencing, an Illumina HiSeq 4000 was employed. TCR beta libraries were built with iRepertoire HTBI primers and Arm-PCR amplification of CDR3 regions. Before sequencing, the PCR products went through gel purification. The paper's processing steps were these. A total of fewer than 80 TRBV and some 15 TRBJ segments were identified across samples and were used for gene usage analysis of CDR3 amino acid clonotypes. COPE and FqMerger were used to merge the filtered high-quality paired reads into contigs. BLAST was used to align contigs to IMGT TRBV, TRBD and TRBJ reference genes, with CDR3 defined following IMGT. Highly expanded clones were defined as clonotypes with a frequency above 0.1%. Shannon entropy was used to measure repertoire diversity, and the Gini coefficient was used to measure V-J evenness. A clonotype found in more than one individual was treated as public. Clones were called with MiXCR by TCRdb after fastp trimmed the public reads at Q25, and only in-frame beta chains were retained. Each entry merges the rows of one CDR3 protein and shows their most common DNA and genes. The V and J calls, along with clone size, are taken from TCRdb and not from the paper's own processing. The sample data list about 470,000 distinct CDR3 sequences, and about 22% of these were observed just once. The ten largest clones represent around 7% of the sample.

The CDR3 sequence holds 15 residues, the cysteine and phenylalanine included. CDR3 DNA only is kept here, 45 bases in frame from base 1. Unmatched junction bases come to 6, with V trimmed by 3 bases and J by 6 bases. Via the germline V gene, CDR1 is SGDLS and CDR2 YYNGEE. Sequenced here: peripheral blood mononuclear cells (PBMCs), sampled when the disease was refractory, from a patient treated with antithyroid drugs. Recombination connected TRBV9 to TRBJ2-2; 9 bases in the middle match TRBD1. This TCR was recovered from a female donor with Graves disease. The DNA sequence is as follows: TGTGCCAGCAGCGCCGGGACAGGGATGCCCGGGGAGCTGTTTTTT. It encodes CASSAGTGMPGELFF.